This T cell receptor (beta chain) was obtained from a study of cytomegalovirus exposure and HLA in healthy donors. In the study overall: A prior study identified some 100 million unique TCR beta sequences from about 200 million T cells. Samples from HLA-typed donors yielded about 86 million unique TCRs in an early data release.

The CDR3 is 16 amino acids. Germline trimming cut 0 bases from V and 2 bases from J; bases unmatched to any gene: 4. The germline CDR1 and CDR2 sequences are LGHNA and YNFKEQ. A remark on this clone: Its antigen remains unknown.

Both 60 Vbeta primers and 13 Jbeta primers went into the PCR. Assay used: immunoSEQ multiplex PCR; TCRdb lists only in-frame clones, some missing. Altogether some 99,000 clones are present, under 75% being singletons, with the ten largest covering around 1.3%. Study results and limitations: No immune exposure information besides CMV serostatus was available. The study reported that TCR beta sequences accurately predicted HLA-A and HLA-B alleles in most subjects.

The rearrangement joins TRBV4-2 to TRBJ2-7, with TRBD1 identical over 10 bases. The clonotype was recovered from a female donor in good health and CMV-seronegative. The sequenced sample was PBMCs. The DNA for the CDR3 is TGTGCCAGCAGCCAAGAGACAGGGGGCTTCCCCTACGAGCAGTACTTC. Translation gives CASSQETGGFPYEQYF.